This T cell receptor (beta chain) was sequenced for a study of cytomegalovirus exposure and HLA in healthy donors. Findings of the study overall: In an earlier analysis, in around 590 donors, most V segments appeared productive either ~90% or ~30% of the time. Sequencing probably produced one cluster of sequence variants that were highly shared.

Germline CDR1 KGHSH, CDR2 LQKENI. With 2 bases clipped from V and 2 bases from J, the junction kept 5 bases outside the gene matches. This CDR3 contains 15 residues. There were likely unrecorded immune exposures, though donors were nominally healthy when sampled. It was with 60 Vbeta and 13 Jbeta primers that the PCR ran. TCRdb's table, derived via immunoSEQ multiplex PCR, lists solely in-frame clones and lacks some. In the table there are some 83,000 clones, about four fifths of which are singletons. Turning to this clone: What it recognizes is unknown.

Material: PBMCs. The V and J genes are TRBV18 and TRBJ2-5, with 7 bases aligning to TRBD2. This receptor was identified in a man aged 55 to 70 in good health and CMV-seronegative. The CDR3 protein is CASSPKAGVQETQYF. CDR3 DNA sequence: TGTGCCAGCTCACCAAAGGCGGGGGTGCAAGAGACCCAGTACTTC.